The 23 T cell receptor beta chains given below trace back to one sample, sequenced in a study of blood T cell repertoires in COVID-19. The method was immunoSEQ multiplex PCR; TCRdb's version includes in-frame clones alone and lacks a portion of them. The data show roughly 400,000 clones, nearly 90% seen once. The specimen was PBMCs or T cells enriched from blood (not recorded which). Receptor source: a woman in her thirties or forties with acute COVID-19.

The chain's CDR3 is CASSSGGRSDTQYF. CDR3 coding DNA: TGTGCCAGCAGTAGCGGGGGGAGGTCAGATACGCAGTATTTT. This chain connects TRBV7-2 to TRBJ2-3; 10 bases are shared with TRBD2. Germline CDR1 and CDR2: SGHTA and FQGNSA. The CDR3 spans 14 residues. The J segment lost 4 bases and the V segment lost 6 bases, leaving 4 bases of the junction unmatched.

This clone appeared a single time. The chain employs TRBV6-5 and TRBJ2-7; 11 nucleotides agree with TRBD2. The junction had 6 bases not matched to a gene; V was cut back by 6 bases and J by 2 bases. The CDR3 runs 15 residues. CDR1 is MNHEY, CDR2 SVGAGI, per germline. CDR3 in amino acids: CASRAGTSGPYEQYF. Written as DNA, the CDR3 is TGTGCCAGCAGGGCCGGGACTAGCGGACCCTACGAGCAGTACTTC.

This chain joins TRBV7-6 and TRBJ1-5; D possibly corresponds to TRBD1 (5 bases). This CDR3 has 13 amino acids. Germline CDR1 is SGHVS and CDR2 is FNYEAQ. The V and J ends lost 3 bases and 4 bases respectively, with 7 bases between them. In DNA, the CDR3 is TGTGCCAGCAGCTTCGGGGGAAATCAGCCCCAGCATTTT. The encoded protein is CASSFGGNQPQHF.

This clone came up once. The chain is built from TRBV4-1 and TRBJ2-7; 10 bases agree with TRBD2. CDR3 length: 16 amino acids. Germline V lookup: CDR1 MGHRA, CDR2 YSYEKL. The junction had 6 bases not matched to a gene; V was cut back by 4 bases and J by 0 bases. CDR3 protein: CASSRVTSGDSYEQYF. In nucleotides, the CDR3 is TGCGCCAGCAGCCGCGTAACTAGCGGGGACTCCTACGAGCAGTACTTC.

The chain carries TRBV24-1 and TRBJ1-1; D uncertain. Per the germline V gene, CDR1 is KGHDR and CDR2 is SFDVKD. The CDR3 runs 17 residues. V was pared by 7 bases and J by 0 bases, with 20 bases between. The CDR3 region has the DNA TGTGCCACCAGACCCGGGAGCGGTAGATTCATGAACACTGAAGCTTTCTTT. This gives the protein CATRPGSGRFMNTEAFF.

This clone has just one count. The chain has TRBV9 and TRBJ1-2, with unresolved D. The CDR3 is 14 residues long. Trimming stripped 4 bases from V and 0 bases from J, with 10 bases between. Germline V CDR1 and CDR2: SGDLS, YYNGEE. CDR3 DNA sequence: TGTGCCAGCAGCAGCGGACGAGCTAACTATGGCTACACCTTC. Amino acids: CASSSGRANYGYTF.

This chain joins TRBV7-9 and TRBJ2-5, with a weak D call TRBD1 (6 bases). V shed 5 bases and J shed 4 bases, with 14 bases lying between them. This CDR3 spans 14 amino acids. Germline V gives CDR1 SEHNR, CDR2 FQNEAQ (reference sequence). The CDR3 DNA follows: TGTGCCAGCAGCACAACAGGGATCGGAGAGACCCAGTACTTC. Protein sequence: CASSTTGIGETQYF.

This clone was counted once. The chain uses TRBV28 and TRBJ1-1; D not certain. The V end lost 1 base, the J end lost 2 bases, and 14 bases lay between the germline ends. Germline CDR1 is MDHEN and CDR2 is SYDVKM. CDR3 length: 16 amino acids. CDR3: CASSLSGPLRNTEAFF. The CDR3 bases are TGTGCCAGCAGTTTATCCGGTCCCCTAAGAAACACTGAAGCTTTCTTT.

The chain employs TRBV1 and TRBJ2-1; the table assigns TRBD1, which was not confirmed against the DNA. TRBV1 is annotated as a pseudogene. The CDR3 totals 13 residues. Here the CDR3 reads CTSTIDNYNEQFF. CDR3 nucleotide sequence: TGCACCAGCACCATAGACAACTACAATGAGCAGTTCTTC.

The chain is built from TRBV4-2 and TRBJ1-2; the D is unclear. From germline, CDR1 is LGHNA and CDR2 YNFKEQ. The CDR3 runs to 14 residues. The V end lost 1 base, the J end lost 9 bases, and 15 bases lay between the germline ends. The CDR3 region has the DNA TGTGCCAGCAGCCAAGTCGAGGGCCGCTCGAGCTACACCTTC. Translating gives CASSQVEGRSSYTF.

This clone is a singleton in its sample. The V call is TRBV12-5, the J call TRBJ2-1, with 13 positions matching TRBD2. J was trimmed by 0 bases and V by 4 bases; bases with no gene match: 6. CDR3 length: 18 amino acids. Germline V CDR1 and CDR2: LGHNT, FRNRAP. DNA for the CDR3: TGTGCTAGTGGTTACCCGACTAGCGGGGGGAGCTCCTACAATGAGCAGTTCTTC. Translating gives CASGYPTSGGSSYNEQFF.

This rearrangement joins TRBV21-1 to TRBJ2-5; TRBD1, the table's D call, lacks a check against the DNA. TRBV21-1 is a listed pseudogene. CDR3 size: 14 residues. In nucleotides, the CDR3 is TGTGCCAGCAGCAAAGTGGACAGCCAAGAGACCCAGTACTTC. Translating gives CASSKVDSQETQYF.

The chain joins TRBV2 to TRBJ2-1; 7 positions agree with TRBD2. Germline loops: CDR1 SNHLY, CDR2 FYNNEI. The junction had 4 bases not matched to a gene; V was cut back by 7 bases and J by 4 bases. This CDR3 comprises 13 residues. The CDR3, as DNA: TGTGCCAGCAATAGGGAGGGGTACAATGAGCAGTTCTTC. Its translation: CASNREGYNEQFF.

V gene TRBV12-3 or TRBV12-4 combines with J gene TRBJ1-1, with D perhaps matching TRBD1 (6 bases). Trimming removed 5 bases at V and 11 bases at J, with 15 bases between. The CDR3 is made up of 12 amino acids. CDR3 DNA: TGTGCCAGCAGTGTTACAGGGCGCCGGGCTTTCTTT. Encoded protein: CASSVTGRRAFF.

The CDR3 spells CASSVRQGHGYTF. The CDR3 region has the DNA TGTGCCAGCAGTGTCCGCCAGGGTCATGGCTACACCTTC. The chain is built from TRBV2 and TRBJ1-2; D is perhaps TRBD1 (5 bases). V gave up 4 bases and J gave up 6 bases, with 12 bases separating them. Germline CDR1 is SNHLY and CDR2 is FYNNEI. This CDR3 has 13 amino acids.

The rearrangement links TRBV27 to TRBJ1-1, with D unclear. The length of the CDR3 is 15 residues. Trimming removed 1 base at V and 1 base at J, with 10 bases between. CDR1 is MNHEY, CDR2 SMNVEV, per germline (reference sequence). DNA for the CDR3: TGTGCCAGCAGTTTATACCCACCGGGGAACACTGAAGCTTTCTTT. It translates to CASSLYPPGNTEAFF.

This clone has just one count. The chain's CDR3 is CASRTLRPGQGGTGELFF. CDR3 nucleotide sequence: TGCGCCAGCAGGACCCTTCGTCCGGGACAGGGGGGAACCGGGGAGCTGTTTTTT. The chain links TRBV5-1 to TRBJ2-2; 11 bases fit TRBD1. Germline CDR1 reads SGHRS; CDR2 reads YFSETQ. The CDR3 sequence is 18 residues long. The V gene end was trimmed by 5 bases and the J gene end by 5 bases; junction bases not matched to a gene: 14. Using reference TRBV5-1 and TRBJ2-2 for the parts outside the CDR3, the full variable domain is KAGVTQTPRYLIKTRGQQVTLSCSPISGHRSVSWYQQTPGQGLQFLFEYFSETQRNKGNFPGRFSGRQFSNSRSEMNVSTLELGDSALYLCASRTLRPGQGGTGELFFGEGSRLTVL.

The chain couples TRBV19 to TRBJ2-7, with 8 bases that match TRBD2. This CDR3 comprises 16 residues. From germline, CDR1 is LNHDA and CDR2 SQIVND (reference sequence). V was clipped by 5 bases and J by 0 bases; unmatched bases: 9. The chain's CDR3 is CASSPRSSGPSYEQYF. In DNA, the CDR3 is TGTGCCAGTAGTCCCCGGTCTAGCGGGCCCTCCTACGAGCAGTACTTC.

The CDR3 DNA is TGTGCCAGCAGCTTCGGACAGGGGAGCGAAGCTTTCTTT. It codes for CASSFGQGSEAFF. The chain employs TRBV27 and TRBJ1-1; 9 bases line up with TRBD1. V lost 6 bases, J lost 8 bases, and 7 bases stayed unmatched. CDR3 length: 13 residues. Germline CDR1 and CDR2: MNHEY and SMNVEV (reference sequence).

This clone appeared many times. The CDR3 loop is CASSLGLTGTGVMNTEAFF. In DNA form, the CDR3 reads TGTGCCAGCAGCTTAGGCCTAACGGGGACAGGGGTGATGAACACTGAAGCTTTCTTT. This chain links TRBV13 with TRBJ1-1, with 10 nucleotides matching TRBD1. The CDR3 is 19 amino acids. The junction had 10 bases not matched to a gene; V was cut back by 0 bases and J by 0 bases. Germline CDR1 is PRHDT and CDR2 is FYEKMQ (reference sequence).

The CDR3 sequence is CASSYSRWSNQPQHF. CDR3 in DNA: TGTGCCAGCAGTTACTCGCGTTGGAGCAATCAGCCCCAGCATTTT. The chain uses TRBV6-2 or TRBV6-3 and TRBJ1-5; no clear D. The ends were cut back, 0 bases at V and 1 base at J, with 7 bases in the middle. Germline V CDR1 and CDR2: MNHEY, SVGEGT. This CDR3 has 15 amino acids.

V and J are TRBV5-1 and TRBJ1-1, with D tentatively TRBD1 (5 bases). Germline CDR1 is SGHRS and CDR2 is YFSETQ. V was shortened by 1 base and J by 1 base, with 8 bases between the two germline ends. The CDR3 sequence is 14 residues long. CDR3 nucleotide sequence: TGCGCCAGCAGCTTGAGGGGAGGGAACACTGAAGCTTTCTTT. It translates to CASSLRGGNTEAFF.

V gene TRBV5-1 combines with J gene TRBJ2-2; unclear D gene. Germline values: CDR1 SGHRS, CDR2 YFSETQ. V was clipped by 4 bases and J by 5 bases, with 9 bases between them. The CDR3 runs to 13 residues. The chain's CDR3 is CASSATITGELFF. In nucleotides, the CDR3 is TGCGCCAGCAGCGCCACTATTACCGGGGAGCTGTTTTTT. Together with reference TRBV5-1 and TRBJ2-2, the CDR3 gives the full variable domain: KAGVTQTPRYLIKTRGQQVTLSCSPISGHRSVSWYQQTPGQGLQFLFEYFSETQRNKGNFPGRFSGRQFSNSRSEMNVSTLELGDSALYLCASSATITGELFFGEGSRLTVL.